These 3 T cell receptor beta chains came from one sample sequenced in a study of CD8 T cells in ankylosing spondylitis. Study-wide points: Blood from ankylosing spondylitis patients appeared to carry a characteristic roughly 8-variant TCR beta motif.

From the 5' RACE reads, TCRdb called clonotypes with MiXCR, one entry per CDR3 protein. The sample shows about 200,000 distinct CDR3 sequences, about 7% of them seen only once. Antigens for these TCRs are unknown. Sequencing used blood, either unsorted or a sorted T cell fraction (not recorded which). The origin of the receptors is a male donor with ankylosing spondylitis.

In this sample, this clonotype turned up many times. This sequence joins TRBV27 and TRBJ1-1, with D uncertain. Trimming removed 4 bases from V and 6 bases from J, with 6 bases in between. Germline CDR1 MNHEY, CDR2 SMNVEV (reference sequence). The CDR3 extends over 11 amino acids. The CDR3 is CASSSEAEAFF. The CDR3 DNA reads as TGTGCCAGCAGTTCGGAGGCTGAAGCTTTCTTT.

This clonotype was seen only a few times. The genes are TRBV11-1 and TRBJ2-3; 9 nucleotides match TRBD2. After removal of 0 bases from V and 0 bases from J, the junction contained 7 bases not matched to a gene. This CDR3 is built from 18 residues. Germline V gives CDR1 SGHAT, CDR2 FQDESV (reference sequence). DNA for the CDR3: TGTGCCAGCAGCTTAGCGCTTCGTACTAGCGGGAGCACAGATACGCAGTATTTT. Amino acids: CASSLALRTSGSTDTQYF.

This clonotype was observed a few times. The V and J genes are TRBV7-9 and TRBJ1-4, with 7 bases matching TRBD1. CDR3 length equals 17 residues. The V gene end was trimmed by 5 bases and the J gene end by 6 bases; junction bases not matched to a gene: 15. From germline, CDR1 is SEHNR and CDR2 FQNEAQ (reference sequence). The CDR3 loop reads CASSAHRGSTNYEKLFF. In DNA form, the CDR3 reads TGTGCCAGCAGCGCCCACAGGGGTTCCACTAACTATGAAAAACTGTTTTTT.